This T cell receptor beta chain came from a study of T-cell reconstitution after alpha-beta-depleted transplantation in children. Overall study results and limits: Surviving recipient T cells and thymic progenitors underlay high day-60 TCRbeta diversity in some patients. T cells produced anew were the main source of T-cell counts and diversity one year after transplant. After transplant, at about two months, alpha-beta T cells were reportedly derived from several hundred expanded graft clones.

Preparation of the TCRbeta library was carried out with unique molecular identifiers. MiXCR, run by TCRdb on the PCR reads, gives a single entry per CDR3 protein. The data show 700,000 or so distinct CDR3 sequences, 13% seen once. CDR1 and CDR2 (germline): ENHRY, SYGVKD. Trimming took 0 bases from V and 7 from J; bases not matched to a gene: 5. The CDR3 runs 15 residues. About this clonotype itself: Its specificity is not known.

V usage is TRBV10-3 and J usage is TRBJ2-2; 7 positions agree with TRBD1. The sequencing here drew on PBMCs, taken before TCRalphabeta/CD19-depleted stem cell transplant. The clonotype was recovered from a girl aged 2-10 years with congenital amegakaryocytic thrombocytopenia, due to receive a stem cell transplant. The CDR3, as DNA: TGTGCCATCAGTGAGTCGCGGCAGGGGGACGGGGAGCTGTTTTTT. This translates into CAISESRQGDGELFF.